Each of the 20 T cell receptor beta chains below was sequenced from the same sample in a study of shared clonotypes between healthy human individuals. The data were produced by immunoSEQ multiplex PCR, yet TCRdb's version contains in-frame clones alone and is incomplete. The table has approximately 1,500,000 clones, about 96% seen once. Sequences were obtained from naive CD4+ T cells sorted from blood. Stated subset: CD45RA+ positively selected. These receptor sequences come from a man under 40 in good health.

J is TRBJ1-5 and V is TRBV6-1; no definite D call. Germline V gene lookup returns CDR1 MNHNS and CDR2 SASEGT. Trimming pared 0 bases from V and 7 bases from J, leaving 7 bases between. The CDR3 consists of 13 residues. CDR3 DNA: TGTGCCAGCAGTGAAGCGCAGGAGCAGCCCCAGCATTTT. Its translation is CASSEAQEQPQHF.

The chain couples TRBV4-3 to TRBJ2-1; D might be TRBD2 (5 bases). The CDR3 has 15 amino acids. Germline V gene sequence: CDR1 LGHNA, CDR2 YSLEER. V lost 4 bases to trimming and J lost 3 bases, with 13 bases between them. This CDR3 reads CASSPRADFYNEQFF. The CDR3 nucleotides read TGCGCCAGCAGCCCACGAGCGGACTTCTACAATGAGCAGTTCTTC.

The V gene is TRBV27, the J gene TRBJ1-5; 9 nucleotides match TRBD1. Germline lookup yields CDR1 MNHEY and CDR2 SMNVEV (reference sequence). The V and J ends lost 6 bases and 1 base, in that order; junction bases with no gene match: 10. The CDR3 is 17 amino acids. The chain's CDR3 is CASRGTGLELSNQPQHF. The CDR3 coding sequence is TGTGCCAGCAGAGGGACAGGGCTCGAGTTGAGCAATCAGCCCCAGCATTTT.

V is TRBV4-1 and J is TRBJ1-2; D not resolved. The length of the CDR3 is 14 residues. V was shortened by 5 bases and J by 4 bases, with 14 bases between the two germline ends. Germline V lookup: CDR1 MGHRA, CDR2 YSYEKL. The CDR3, as DNA: TGCGCCAGCAGCAATCCCGCGGCTACCTATGGCTACACCTTC. This codes for CASSNPAATYGYTF.

The chain joins TRBV10-2 to TRBJ2-5; TRBD2 agrees at 7 bases. The CDR3 runs to 16 residues. Trimming at V came to 2 bases and at J to 5 bases, leaving 11 bases not matched to a gene. Germline lookup yields CDR1 WSHSY and CDR2 SAAADI. In DNA, the CDR3 is TGCGCCAGCAGTGAGGGGTGGGGGGGTCGAGTGGAGACCCAGTACTTC. Residues: CASSEGWGGRVETQYF.

The V and J genes are TRBV5-4 and TRBJ2-4, with 7 positions matching TRBD2. Germline assignment: CDR1 SGHNT and CDR2 YYREEE (reference sequence). Trimming cost V 0 bases and J 0 bases; bases outside gene matches: 3. The length of the CDR3 is 16 residues. The DNA for the CDR3 is TGTGCCAGCAGCTTGGCCGGGGGGATAGCCAAAAACATTCAGTACTTC. Its translation: CASSLAGGIAKNIQYF.

This chain joins TRBV5-1 and TRBJ2-2; 8 nucleotides line up with TRBD1. Germline CDR1 reads SGHRS; CDR2 reads YFSETQ. Trimming took 4 bases from V and 6 from J; bases not matched to a gene: 11. The CDR3 loop spans 16 amino acids. CDR3 sequence reads: CASSGVSTGDPGELFF. CDR3 bases: TGCGCCAGCAGCGGGGTCTCGACAGGGGATCCCGGGGAGCTGTTTTTT.

CDR3: CASSVWGTREKLFF. For the CDR3, the DNA is TGTGCCTCTTCCGTTTGGGGGACAAGAGAAAAACTGTTTTTT. This chain connects TRBV30 to TRBJ1-4, with a weak D call TRBD1 (6 bases). Trimming pared 7 bases from V and 8 bases from J, leaving 20 bases between. The germline gives CDR1 GTSNPN, CDR2 SVGIG (reference sequence). The CDR3 is 14 amino acids. The whole variable domain, filled in from reference TRBV30 and TRBJ1-4, reads SQTIHQWPATLVQPVGSPLSLECTVEGTSNPNLYWYRQAAGRGLQLLFYSVGIGQISSEVPQNLSASRPQDRQFILSSKKLLLSDSGFYLCASSVWGTREKLFFGSGTQLSVL.

The chain employs TRBV7-8 and TRBJ2-7, with D perhaps matching TRBD1 (5 bases). Trimming left V 5 bases short and J 2 bases short, with 16 bases between. The length of the CDR3 is 15 residues. Germline values: CDR1 SGHVS, CDR2 FQNEAQ. CDR3 sequence: CASSGRVGSTYEQYF. DNA for the CDR3: TGTGCCAGCAGCGGCAGGGTGGGGTCTACCTACGAGCAGTACTTC.

The gene calls are TRBV18 and TRBJ1-4; 8 bases map to TRBD1. There are 14 residues in the CDR3. Germline values: CDR1 KGHSH, CDR2 LQKENI. V lost 3 bases and J lost 8; bases outside the gene matches: 5. CDR3: CASSPQGQAEKLFF. CDR3 sequence (DNA): TGTGCCAGCTCACCCCAGGGACAGGCCGAAAAACTGTTTTTT. Full variable domain (remainder filled in from reference TRBV18 and TRBJ1-4): NAGVMQNPRHLVRRRGQEARLRCSPMKGHSHVYWYRQLPEEGLKFMVYLQKENIIDESGMPKERFSAEFPKEGPSILRIQQVVRGDSAAYFCASSPQGQAEKLFFGSGTQLSVL.

The chain joins TRBV10-1 to TRBJ2-7, with TRBD2 matching over 9 bases. The germline V gene has CDR1 WNHNN and CDR2 SYGVQD (reference sequence). The CDR3 is made up of 15 amino acids. The J segment lost 7 bases and the V segment lost 7 bases, leaving 14 bases of the junction unmatched. For the CDR3, the DNA is TGCGCCAGCACTTCGGAAGCGGGAGGTCGTGGGGAGCAGTACTTC. Protein product: CASTSEAGGRGEQYF.

The chain links TRBV5-4 to TRBJ2-3; weak D call: TRBD1 (6 bases). The CDR3 contains 15 residues. Germline lookup yields CDR1 SGHNT and CDR2 YYREEE (reference sequence). Trimming pared 0 bases from V and 5 bases from J, leaving 13 bases between. The CDR3 nucleotides are TGTGCCAGCAGCTTGGGGGGGCGGATCGTAGATACGCAGTATTTT. This translates into CASSLGGRIVDTQYF.

As concerns this clone: This sample includes further DNA sequences coding for the same CDR3. The rearrangement joins TRBV6-1 to TRBJ2-7; D uncertain. Trimming cost V 7 bases and J 3 bases, with 7 bases left between them. Germline V lookup: CDR1 MNHNS, CDR2 SASEGT. The CDR3 extends over 11 amino acids. The CDR3 DNA follows: TGTGCCAGCACCGAATTCTACGAGCAGTACTTC. Protein product: CASTEFYEQYF.

The chain has TRBV9 and TRBJ2-1; 7 bases are a match to TRBD2. V was pared by 7 bases and J by 5 bases, with 9 bases of the junction left unmatched. The CDR3 contains 14 residues. The germline gives CDR1 SGDLS, CDR2 YYNGEE. The DNA for the CDR3 is TGTGCCAGCGAACGGGCTAGCGGAAACAATGAGCAGTTCTTC. Amino acid sequence: CASERASGNNEQFF. Full variable domain (missing parts from reference TRBV9 and TRBJ2-1): DSGVTQTPKHLITATGQRVTLRCSPRSGDLSVYWYQQSLDQGLQFLIQYYNGEERAKGNILERFSAQQFPDLHSELNLSSLELGDSALYFCASERASGNNEQFFGPGTRLTVL.

The chain recombines TRBV15 with TRBJ2-1; TRBD2 is a possible D gene (6 bases). In germline, CDR1 is LNHNV, CDR2 YYDKDF (reference sequence). V lost 0 bases and J lost 3, with 12 bases in between. The CDR3 is made up of 16 amino acids. The CDR3 reads CATSRDFAEGYNEQFF. CDR3 bases: TGTGCCACCAGCAGAGATTTCGCGGAGGGCTACAATGAGCAGTTCTTC.

V and J are TRBV11-3 and TRBJ1-2, with unresolved D. The CDR3 has 13 residues. Trimming stripped 2 bases from V and 10 bases from J, with 14 bases between. CDR1 SGHNT and CDR2 YENEEA come from the germline V gene. In DNA form, the CDR3 reads TGTGCCAGCAGCTTAACACAGATACCGGACTACACCTTC. This codes for CASSLTQIPDYTF.

The rearrangement links TRBV6-6 to TRBJ2-7; D is ambiguous. Trimming cost V 4 bases and J 4 bases, with 20 bases left between them. The CDR3 consists of 16 residues. Germline values: CDR1 MNHNY, CDR2 SVGAGI (reference sequence). Here the CDR3 reads CASSSKPGPERYEQYF. CDR3 DNA sequence: TGTGCCAGCAGTTCAAAACCGGGTCCAGAACGATACGAGCAGTACTTC.

The chain is built from TRBV11-2 and TRBJ2-4; D may be TRBD1 or TRBD2 (6 bases each). Germline CDR1 and CDR2: SGHAT and FQNNGV. The CDR3 is 15 residues long. Trimming shortened V by 5 bases and J by 4 bases, and 15 bases separated the two germline ends. Written as DNA, the CDR3 is TGTGCCAGCAGCCGGGAGAGGACAGATAAAAACATTCAGTACTTC. This codes for CASSRERTDKNIQYF.

This rearrangement joins TRBV18 to TRBJ1-1; no definite D call. Germline V gene lookup returns CDR1 KGHSH and CDR2 LQKENI. V lost 0 bases, J lost 6 bases, and 8 bases lay in between. This CDR3 has 13 amino acids. DNA of the CDR3: TGTGCCAGCTCACCACCGGGCAGTCCTGAAGCTTTCTTT. This gives the protein CASSPPGSPEAFF.

In regard to this clone: A read error may account for a junction end that differs from germline. The chain uses TRBV19 and TRBJ1-1; D may be TRBD1 (5 bases). Germline V lookup: CDR1 LNHDA, CDR2 SQIVND (reference sequence). CDR3 size: 14 residues. CDR3 nucleotides: TGTGCAAGTAGGGACCTTATACAGAACACTGAAGCTTTCTTT. Encoded protein: CASRDLIQNTEAFF.